This T cell receptor (beta chain) was retrieved from a study of blood T cell repertoires in COVID-19. Study-wide context: Italy, Spain and the United States were the sources of the convalescent and acute COVID-19 samples. Sources were T cells, B-cell-depleted T cells, or PBMCs; the material itself was cDNA or gDNA.

The germline V gene encodes CDR1 LNHNV and CDR2 YYDKDF (reference sequence). This CDR3 is built from 17 residues. J lost 9 bases, V lost 0 bases, and 9 bases had no gene match. The study counted Cohort 3 donors as recovered given two negative PCRs, clearance, or symptom resolution. This table comes from immunoSEQ multiplex PCR, and its TCRdb copy is limited to in-frame clones, with some not included. The data contain around 450,000 clones, roughly 87% of them seen just once; the ten biggest clones take up about 0.65%. This sequence joins TRBV15 and TRBJ2-1; 12 nucleotides align to TRBD1. Sample: PBMCs or T cells enriched from blood (not recorded which). The clonotype comes from a young woman who had recovered from COVID-19. This CDR3 is CATSRDWGQGASGEQFF. The CDR3 nucleotides read TGTGCCACCAGCAGAGATTGGGGACAGGGGGCATCTGGTGAGCAGTTCTTC.